Included here is one T cell receptor beta chain sequence, with context. This sample is drawn from a study of blood T cell repertoires in COVID-19. Recruitment covered about two dozen US areas and drew participants whose ages spanned about 18 to 90 years. Methods used by the authors: Quantification of nucleated cells was approximated via reference gene primer amplification. Sequencing used immunoSEQ multiplex PCR; TCRdb keeps in-frame clones, though not all of them. V and J calls and clone size follow that table, whereas D and trimming were derived from the DNA. The sample gives around 150,000 clones, approximately 80% of which show up once; 6.2% is in the top ten. CDR1 is SGDLS, CDR2 YYNGEE, per germline. This CDR3 has 17 residues. V lost 3 bases and J lost 0; bases outside the gene matches: 8.

Sample: PBMCs or T cells enriched from blood (not recorded which). This clonotype was obtained from a woman in her forties who had recovered from COVID-19. The chain is built from TRBV9 and TRBJ2-2, with 7 bases matching TRBD2. CDR3 in amino acids: CASSGGSGPSNTGELFF. CDR3 in DNA: TGTGCCAGCAGCGGTGGTAGCGGGCCCTCGAACACCGGGGAGCTGTTTTTT.